The T cell receptor beta chain described here comes from a study of cytotoxic CD8 clonotypes in ibrutinib-treated CLL. From germline, CDR1 is MNHNS and CDR2 SASEGT. Trimming took 2 bases from V and 8 from J, leaving 9 bases between them. The CDR3 length is 13 residues. TCRdb keeps only in-frame clones here, not all; method: immunoSEQ multiplex PCR. The sample has roughly 28,000 clones, over 75% seen once. Sequencing used PBMCs, obtained after 24 months of ibrutinib treatment. The chain is built from TRBV6-1 and TRBJ1-4; the D gene is possibly TRBD1 (5 bases). The clonotype was recovered from a human donor with chronic lymphocytic leukemia. The CDR3 loop reads CASSEQGWEKLFF. CDR3 DNA: TGTGCCAGCAGTGAACAGGGTTGGGAAAAACTGTTTTTT.